This paragraph reports one TCR beta chain. This specimen comes from a study of blood T cell repertoires in COVID-19. CDR1 and CDR2 from the germline V gene are SGDLS and YYNGEE. Deletions cut 0 bases from V and 4 bases from J, with 11 bases between. This CDR3 is 15 amino acids long. Recruits, aged roughly 18 to 100 years, lived in roughly 22 US areas. Assay used: immunoSEQ multiplex PCR; TCRdb lists only in-frame clones, some missing. Among almost 200,000 clones, 80% to 90% were seen once, and the ten largest hold around 8.9%. The rearrangement links TRBV9 to TRBJ1-5, with D possibly matching TRBD1 (5 bases). This TCR was sampled from a woman aged 18-29 years who had recovered from COVID-19. Input material: PBMCs or T cells enriched from blood (not recorded which). The chain's CDR3 is CASSVVPDINQPQHF. In nucleotides, the CDR3 is TGTGCCAGCAGCGTAGTCCCGGACATAAATCAGCCCCAGCATTTT.